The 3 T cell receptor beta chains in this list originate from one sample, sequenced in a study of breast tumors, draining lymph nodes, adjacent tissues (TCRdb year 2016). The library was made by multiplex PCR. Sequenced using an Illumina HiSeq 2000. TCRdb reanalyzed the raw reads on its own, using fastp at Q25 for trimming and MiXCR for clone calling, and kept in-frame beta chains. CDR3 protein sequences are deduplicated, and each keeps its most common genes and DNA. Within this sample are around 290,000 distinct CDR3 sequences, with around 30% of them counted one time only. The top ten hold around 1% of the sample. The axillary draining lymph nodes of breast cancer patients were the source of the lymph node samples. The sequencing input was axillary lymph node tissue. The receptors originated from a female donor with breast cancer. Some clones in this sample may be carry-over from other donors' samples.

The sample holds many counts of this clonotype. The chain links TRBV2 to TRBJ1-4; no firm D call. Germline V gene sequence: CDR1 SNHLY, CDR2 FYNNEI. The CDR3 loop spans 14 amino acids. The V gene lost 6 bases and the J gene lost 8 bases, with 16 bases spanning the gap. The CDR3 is CASSDGGHREKLFF. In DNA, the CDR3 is TGTGCCAGCAGCGACGGTGGTCACAGAGAAAAACTGTTTTTT.

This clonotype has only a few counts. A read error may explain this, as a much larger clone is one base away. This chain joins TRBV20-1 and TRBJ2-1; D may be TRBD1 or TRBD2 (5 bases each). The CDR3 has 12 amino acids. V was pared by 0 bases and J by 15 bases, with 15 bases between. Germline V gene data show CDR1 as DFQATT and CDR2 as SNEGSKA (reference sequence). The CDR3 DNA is TGCAGTGCTAGAGATCTTGTTGGGGGAACGTTCTTC. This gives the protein CSARDLVGGTFF.

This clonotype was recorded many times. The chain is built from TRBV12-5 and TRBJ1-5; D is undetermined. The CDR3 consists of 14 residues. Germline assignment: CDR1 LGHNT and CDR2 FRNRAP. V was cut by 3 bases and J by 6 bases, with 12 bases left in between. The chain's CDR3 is CASGLGGSGQPQHF. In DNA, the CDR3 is TGTGCTAGTGGTTTAGGTGGTAGCGGTCAGCCCCAGCATTTT.